The clone carrying this T cell receptor beta chain was picked up one time. One entry per CDR3 protein results from TCRdb running MiXCR on the 5' RACE reads. Here the sample spans nearly 55,000 distinct CDR3 sequences, over 20% being singletons. Naive CD4+ cells had CD25+ Tregs removed. Sequenced input: tumor-infiltrating naive CD4+ T cells sorted from the breast tumor. As to subset: naive CD4+ T cells, CD4+CD45RA+CD25-. This TCR came from a female donor with breast cancer.

The CDR3 bases are TGTGCCAGCGGGGGACGGGGACCAGAGGAGGCTTTCTTT. Protein product: CASGGRGPEEAFF. The V gene is TRBV6-1, the J gene TRBJ1-1; D is possibly TRBD1 (5 bases). The CDR3 covers 13 residues. CDR1 is MNHNS, CDR2 SASEGT, per germline. V was clipped by 8 bases and J by 11 bases, with 21 bases between them.